The present T cell receptor beta chain was sequenced within a study of shared clonotypes between healthy human individuals (TCRdb year 2020). As for the study more broadly: The cohort included a few men and a couple of women between 18 and 49 years of age. For each donor, three plates each were used for CD4 naive and CD4 memory, two plates were used for CD8 naive, and one plate was used for CD8 memory. To estimate repertoire size and how much clonotype sharing occurs between individuals, the study deeply sequenced the blood TCR repertoires of roughly 5 healthy adults. To increase sequencing depth and limit assay-specific biases, different laboratories used diverse techniques to prepare libraries and sequence TCR repertoires. Between about 0.85 and 8.9 billion PBMCs per donor were obtained by leukapheresis. Beyond this particular receptor, the publication reports: Incomplete sequencing was indicated by rarefaction of sorted-subset datasets, despite the large sequencing depth. Compared with non-shared clonotypes, the clonotypes found in all four sorted-subset donors had higher generation probabilities. Naive subsets generally had larger estimated clonotype richness than memory subsets did. Sharing across a few donors was observed for around 4.8% of naive CD4, about 4% of naive CD8, 2.3% of memory CD4, and roughly 0.4% of memory CD8 clonotypes. The small number of donors limited the genetic and exposure-history diversity represented. Based on pairwise subsampling, the degree of clonotype sharing among donors was expected to be affected by sequencing depth. Only blood was sampled, and tissue TCR repertoires likely differ from those in blood.

Donors were healthy HIV-negative adults with no recently reported acute infections or vaccinations. Only Caucasian adults living in Nashville, Tennessee, USA were represented among the donors. Magnetic negative selection was used to enrich CD4+ T cells, after which naive cells were positively selected on CD45RA and the negative fraction became the memory subset. Blood was collected by leukapheresis, and PBMCs were isolated by Ficoll-Histopaque density gradient centrifugation and then cryopreserved in liquid nitrogen vapor phase. Analytical flow cytometry was used to check the purity and quantity of each magnetically sorted T cell population. From each sorted fraction, genomic DNA was isolated and quantified by UV absorbance on a Nanodrop 2000c. Comment on this clone: The antigen it recognizes is unknown. No base-level quality is on record; no much larger clone is a single base apart.

From a lookup of the germline V gene, CDR1 and CDR2 are MGHRA and YSYEKL. Trimming leaves V shorter by 4 bases and J shorter by 7 bases, with the junction holding 9 bases beyond the gene matches. The CDR3 has 14 amino acids, counting the end cysteine and phenylalanine. The kept DNA is CDR3 alone, 42 bases in frame from the first base. Using the deep immunoSEQ assay, multiplex PCR amplified TCR CDR3 regions from genomic DNA. Extracted genomic DNA from each cell subset was spread evenly across all wells of several immunoSEQ 96-well plates, with each plate serving as a replicate. For sorted subsets, approximately 0.2 ug of genomic DNA, equivalent to about 30,000 T cell genomes, went into each replicate PCR. Purified libraries were measured with a Qubit 3.0 fluorometer, size-checked on a Bioanalyzer 2100, and measured again with the KAPA Library Quantification kit. Every immunoSEQ 96-well plate was sequenced on a dedicated single-read 150-cycle Illumina NextSeq 550 flow cell. The study's processing was this. The immunoSEQ output contained only junctional sequences without quality scores, so filtering could not match that applied to full-length reads. To assign V/J genes and CDR3, sequences were annotated using PyIR, a Python wrapper for IgBLAST v1.9, with IMGT germline references. Any read was removed if the V/J assignment was weak (E-value above 1e-6), the CDR3 was missing, or the read contained stop codons, out-of-frame junctions, or ambiguous translated residues. A V3J clonotype was defined by an identical inferred V gene, J gene, and CDR3 amino acid sequence. To compute the percentage overlap between repertoires, the number of shared unique clonotypes was divided by the size of the smaller repertoire. Three approaches were used to assess repertoire richness: RTK rarefaction, the Chao1 estimator, and Recon v2.1 estimates of unobserved clonotypes. Generation probabilities were computed with OLGA for all TCRbeta clonotypes obtained by the gDNA method from several donors. TCRdb holds this immuneACCESS table with in-frame rearrangements only. Some clones are missing; in checked studies, unresolved V genes explain under half, and the rest has no known cause. V, J and clone size derive from that table, while D and trimming were established from the DNA sequence. Counted in this sample were a few million clones; 90% to 95% of them appeared once. The ten largest clonotypes hold roughly 0.14% of the sample.

What was sequenced was naive CD4+ T cells sorted from blood. In the paper's terms, the cell subset or site label means: CD45RA+ positively selected. The chain is assembled from TRBV4-1 and TRBJ2-5, with 7 middle bases fitting TRBD2. The TCR sequence derives from a man aged 18 to 30 in good health. Here is the DNA: TGCGCCAGCAGCCTCGGGGGATGGGAGGGGACCCAGTACTTC. Translated, it reads CASSLGGWEGTQYF.